This passage covers 2 T cell receptor beta chains from one sample sequenced in a study of response to subunit inactivated influenza vaccine. Each CDR3 protein is one row after TCRdb ran MiXCR on the RT-PCR reads. This table has 700,000 to 800,000 distinct CDR3 sequences, less than 20% appearing once. Sequencing used PBMCs from blood, obtained approximately 5 days after vaccination. The receptors were sampled from a man between 50 and 59 years old who received an inactivated influenza vaccine.

The rearrangement links TRBV18 to TRBJ2-7; TRBD1 might be the D (5 bases). Germline CDR1 KGHSH, CDR2 LQKENI. Deletions cut 3 bases from V and 0 bases from J, with 9 bases between. CDR3 length: 14 amino acids. The CDR3 DNA reads as TGTGCCAGCTCACCTCTACAGGACTCCTACGAGCAGTACTTC. Encoded protein: CASSPLQDSYEQYF.

This clonotype was observed a handful of times. The chain couples TRBV4-2 to TRBJ2-2, with 12 nucleotides matching TRBD2. This CDR3 has 18 amino acids. Per germline, CDR1 LGHNA and CDR2 YNFKEQ. The V segment lost 4 bases and the J segment 0 bases; nucleotides outside the gene matches: 6. CDR3 nucleotide sequence: TGTGCCAGCAGCCGGACTAGCGGGGAGAGAACGAACACCGGGGAGCTGTTTTTT. Translating gives CASSRTSGERTNTGELFF.